This T cell receptor (beta chain) was sequenced for a study of regulatory T cells in long-lasting Graves disease. Study-level findings and limits: Persistent disease was associated with favored TRBV28 usage and with favored use of TRBJ1-2 and TRBJ2-5.

Arm-PCR of CDR3 regions and iRepertoire HTBI primers were the basis on which TCR beta libraries were built. TCRdb processed the multiplex PCR reads anew with MiXCR; each CDR3 protein has one entry. The sample has under 300,000 distinct CDR3 sequences, 20% to 25% seen once. The germline V and J ends were trimmed by 7 bases and 5 bases, with 10 bases remaining between them. The CDR3 is 12 residues long. As for this clonotype: Its antigen is still unknown.

Time point reported: newly diagnosed GD, antithyroid drugs for less than 3 months. Extracted RNA from PBMCs served as the source of the TCR library. The sample was peripheral blood mononuclear cells (PBMCs), taken at new diagnosis, from a patient treated with antithyroid drugs. The chain couples TRBV12-3 or TRBV12-4 to TRBJ2-3, with D hard to call. The sequence was collected from a female donor with Graves disease. CDR3 loop: CASTSAGDTQYF. CDR3 DNA: TGTGCCAGCACCTCTGCCGGAGATACGCAGTATTTT.